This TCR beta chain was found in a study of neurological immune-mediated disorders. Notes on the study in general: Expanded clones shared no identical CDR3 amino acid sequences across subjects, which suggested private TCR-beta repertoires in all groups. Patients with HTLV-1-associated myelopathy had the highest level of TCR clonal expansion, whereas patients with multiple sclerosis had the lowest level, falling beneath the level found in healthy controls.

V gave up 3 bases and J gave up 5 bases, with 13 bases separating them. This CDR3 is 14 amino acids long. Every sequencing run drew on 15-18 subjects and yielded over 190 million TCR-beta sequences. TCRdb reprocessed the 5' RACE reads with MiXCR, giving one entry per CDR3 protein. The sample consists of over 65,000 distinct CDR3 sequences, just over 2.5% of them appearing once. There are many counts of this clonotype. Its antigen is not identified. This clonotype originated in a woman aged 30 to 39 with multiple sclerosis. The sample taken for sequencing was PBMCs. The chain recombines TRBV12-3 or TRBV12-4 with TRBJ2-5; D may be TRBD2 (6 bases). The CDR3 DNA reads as TGTGCCAGCAGTTTGGGGGACTTTCAGGAGACCCAGTACTTC. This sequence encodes CASSLGDFQETQYF.